These T cell receptor beta chains were read from a single sample in a study of identical twins. TCRdb used MiXCR to reprocess the 5' RACE reads, holding one entry per CDR3 protein. The sample has 450,000 to 650,000 distinct CDR3 sequences, roughly 15% seen once. Another study also made use of these data, one on yellow fever vaccine responses in identical twins.

Sample: CD4+ T cells sorted from blood. These TCRs come from a woman aged 18-30 years in good health. CDR3s include the opening cysteine and the closing phenylalanine or tryptophan. The D gene is left open where the match is weak. Size is omitted from some rows. Given values are once, few, many or a class for expanded clones.

J gene	clone size	D gene	V gene	CDR3 protein	CDR3 DNA
TRBJ2-7	few	NA	TRBV18	CASSPAGNYEQYF	TGTGCCAGCTCACCGGCGGGAAACTACGAGCAGTACTTC
TRBJ1-1	many	TRBD1	TRBV5-1	CASSEDRGRDTEAFF	TGCGCCAGCAGCGAAGACAGGGGGCGAGACACTGAAGCTTTCTTT
TRBJ2-5	few	TRBD2	TRBV5-1	CASSPQIAGQETQYF	TGCGCCAGCAGCCCTCAAATAGCGGGGCAAGAGACCCAGTACTTC
TRBJ1-5	many	TRBD1	TRBV12-3/TRBV12-4	CASSSGTVNQPQHF	TGTGCCAGCAGTAGTGGGACAGTCAATCAGCCCCAGCATTTT
TRBJ2-3	few	NA	TRBV5-1	CASRYQDTQYF	TGCGCCAGCAGATATCAGGATACGCAGTATTTT
TRBJ2-1	many	NA	TRBV12-3/TRBV12-4	CASSPGVSYNEQFF	TGTGCCAGCAGCCCGGGGGTCTCCTACAATGAGCAGTTCTTC
TRBJ2-1	NA	NA	TRBV3-1	CASSQVLDNEQFF	TGTGCCAGCAGCCAAGTTCTAGACAATGAGCAGTTCTTC
TRBJ2-3	few	TRBD2	TRBV12-3/TRBV12-4	CASSLRRESPQDTQYF	TGTGCCAGCAGTTTAAGGCGGGAGTCACCTCAAGATACGCAGTATTTT
TRBJ2-5	many	TRBD2	TRBV3-1	CASSLGLARETQYF	TGTGCCAGCAGTTTAGGACTAGCTCGGGAGACCCAGTACTTC
TRBJ2-3	many	NA	TRBV29-1	CSGRPGLHTDTQYF	TGCAGCGGGCGTCCGGGCCTACACACAGATACGCAGTATTTT
TRBJ2-7	NA	TRBD1	TRBV5-6	CASSPLGTGVHEQYF	TGTGCCAGCAGCCCCCTTGGGACAGGGGTCCACGAGCAGTACTTC
TRBJ2-1	NA	NA	TRBV28	CASSSIRTYSYNEQFF	TGTGCCAGCAGTTCTATCCGGACCTACTCCTACAATGAGCAGTTCTTC
TRBJ2-2	few	NA	TRBV6-1	CASSRGGGTVRTGELFF	TGTGCCAGCAGCCGTGGGGGGGGGACAGTAAGGACCGGGGAGCTGTTTTTT
TRBJ2-1	NA	TRBD2	TRBV20-1	CSALTSVTPYNEQFF	TGCAGTGCTTTGACTAGCGTAACGCCCTACAATGAGCAGTTCTTC
TRBJ1-2	NA	TRBD1	TRBV6-5	CASSSGQGGYTF	TGTGCCAGCAGTTCGGGACAGGGAGGCTACACCTTC
TRBJ2-3	NA	NA	TRBV20-1	CSAVSSDTQYF	TGCAGTGCGGTTAGTTCAGATACGCAGTATTTT
TRBJ1-2	many	TRBD1	TRBV3-1	CASSPGDRVAYGYTF	TGTGCCAGCAGCCCAGGGGACAGAGTCGCCTATGGCTACACCTTC
TRBJ2-2	NA	TRBD1	TRBV3-1	CASSQRQGRVTGELFF	TGTGCCAGCAGCCAACGACAGGGGCGTGTCACCGGGGAGCTGTTTTTT
TRBJ2-1	NA	TRBD2	TRBV4-2	CASSHQLAGGSEQFF	TGTGCCAGCAGCCATCAATTAGCGGGAGGGTCTGAGCAGTTCTTC
TRBJ1-1	NA	TRBD1	TRBV20-1	CSATPPPDRATEAFF	TGCAGTGCTACCCCCCCCCCGGACAGGGCCACTGAAGCTTTCTTT
TRBJ2-3	NA	NA	TRBV12-3/TRBV12-4	CATGPKQTSCTDTQYF	TGTGCCACCGGCCCGAAACAGACTTCTTGCACAGATACGCAGTATTTT
TRBJ2-4	NA	TRBD2	TRBV18	CASSPPLGTSGKDIQYF	TGTGCCAGCTCACCACCACTCGGGACTAGCGGGAAAGACATTCAGTACTTC
TRBJ2-2	few	TRBD2	TRBV29-1	CSVEVFGGEGGELFF	TGCAGCGTTGAAGTGTTCGGGGGGGAAGGCGGGGAGCTGTTTTTT
TRBJ1-5	NA	NA	TRBV7-8	CASSLTSEGVQPQHF	TGTGCCAGCAGCTTAACATCTGAGGGGGTTCAGCCCCAGCATTTT
TRBJ1-5	NA	TRBD1	TRBV10-3	CAISEGTGGYNQPQHF	TGTGCCATCAGTGAAGGGACAGGGGGCTATAATCAGCCCCAGCATTTT
TRBJ1-5	NA	NA	TRBV7-8	CASSQRTRGNQPQHF	TGTGCCAGCAGCCAGAGGACCAGGGGAAATCAGCCCCAGCATTTT
TRBJ1-2	few	TRBD1	TRBV5-1	CASSPGQGQANYGYTF	TGCGCCAGCAGCCCTGGACAGGGCCAAGCTAACTATGGCTACACCTTC
TRBJ2-5	once	TRBD1	TRBV5-1	CASSVLQGKETQYF	TGCGCCAGCAGCGTCTTACAGGGGAAGGAGACCCAGTACTTC
TRBJ1-2	few	TRBD1	TRBV12-3/TRBV12-4	CASSFGGQGNYGYTF	TGTGCCAGCAGTTTCGGCGGACAGGGAAACTATGGCTACACCTTC
TRBJ1-2	few	NA	TRBV27	CASSLEGIDGYTF	TGTGCCAGCAGTTTAGAAGGGATCGATGGCTACACCTTC
TRBJ1-2	few	NA	TRBV28	CASRITDYGYTF	TGTGCCAGCAGGATAACAGACTATGGCTACACCTTC
TRBJ2-1	NA	NA	TRBV7-8	CASSLAGSPGLVYNEQFF	TGTGCCAGCAGCTTAGCAGGGAGCCCGGGCCTGGTGTACAATGAGCAGTTCTTC
TRBJ2-1	NA	TRBD1	TRBV28	CASSLDRGREQFF	TGTGCCAGCAGTCTGGACAGGGGGCGTGAGCAGTTCTTC
TRBJ1-1	few	TRBD1	TRBV11-3	CASSSGQGALSEAFF	TGTGCCAGCAGCTCCGGACAGGGTGCTTTGTCCGAAGCTTTCTTT
TRBJ2-5	few	NA	TRBV7-8	CASSPGRLAETQYF	TGTGCCAGCAGTCCAGGGCGTCTAGCGGAGACCCAGTACTTC
TRBJ1-1	many	NA	TRBV29-1	CSVRGTMIEAFF	TGCAGCGTTCGAGGGACAATGATTGAAGCTTTCTTT